The clone carrying this TCR beta chain was counted at least ten times. This sample stems from a study of blood T cell repertoires in COVID-19. Trimming removed 5 bases at V and 4 bases at J, with 9 bases between. The CDR3 sequence is 13 residues long. The germline gives CDR1 MNHEY, CDR2 SVGEGT. Per the original data handling: Amplified reference gene primers provided the basis for estimating nucleated cell counts. Profiling relied on immunoSEQ multiplex PCR, and the TCRdb table lists in-frame clones only, not all of them. That table supplies the V and J calls and clone size; D and trimming were determined from the DNA. Of some 670,000 clones listed, about nine tenths were seen once; the top ten hold roughly 0.25%.

V gene TRBV6-2 or TRBV6-3 combines with J gene TRBJ1-5; weak D call: TRBD1 (5 bases). This receptor was identified in a young woman with acute or convalescent COVID-19. Sequencing used peripheral blood. The CDR3 region is CASSKTENQPQHF. The CDR3, as DNA: TGTGCCAGCAGTAAGACAGAAAATCAGCCCCAGCATTTT.